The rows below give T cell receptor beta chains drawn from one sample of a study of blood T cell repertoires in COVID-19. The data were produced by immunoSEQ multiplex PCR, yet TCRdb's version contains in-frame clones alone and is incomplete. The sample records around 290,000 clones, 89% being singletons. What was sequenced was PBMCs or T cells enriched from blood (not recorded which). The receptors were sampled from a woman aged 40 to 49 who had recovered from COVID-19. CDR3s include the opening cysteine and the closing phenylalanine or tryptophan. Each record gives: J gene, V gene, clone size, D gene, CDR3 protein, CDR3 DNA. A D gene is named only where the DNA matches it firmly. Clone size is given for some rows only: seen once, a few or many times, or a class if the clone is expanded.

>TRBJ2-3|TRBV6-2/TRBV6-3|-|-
CASSYPQGFAESLGTDTQYF
TGTGCCAGCAGTTACCCGCAGGGATTTGCCGAGAGCTTGGGCACAGATACGCAGTATTTT
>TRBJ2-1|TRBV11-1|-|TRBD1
CASSPSAGTGGFRQFF
TGTGCCAGCAGCCCCTCCGCAGGGACAGGGGGCTTTCGGCAGTTCTTC
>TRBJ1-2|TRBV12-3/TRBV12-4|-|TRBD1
CASSISQGVGYTF
TGTGCCAGCAGCATATCACAGGGGGTAGGCTACACCTTC
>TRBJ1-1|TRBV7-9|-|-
CASSLEDSYTEAFF
TGTGCCAGCAGCTTAGAGGACAGCTACACTGAAGCTTTCTTT
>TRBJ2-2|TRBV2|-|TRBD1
CASKAGGGELFF
TGTGCCAGCAAGGCAGGGGGCGGGGAGCTGTTTTTT
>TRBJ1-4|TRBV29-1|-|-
CSAGATNEKLFF
TGCAGTGCAGGGGCAACTAATGAAAAACTGTTTTTT
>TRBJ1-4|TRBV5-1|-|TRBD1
CASSLNQGQGTGEKLFF
TGCGCCAGCAGCCTCAACCAAGGACAGGGCACAGGGGAAAAACTGTTTTTT
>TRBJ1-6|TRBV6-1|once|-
CASSEGMSLYNSPLHF
TGTGCCAGCAGTGAAGGCATGAGCCTCTATAATTCACCCCTCCACTTT
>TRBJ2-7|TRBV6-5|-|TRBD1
CASNHRGSSYEQYF
TGTGCCAGCAACCACAGGGGGTCCTCCTACGAGCAGTACTTC
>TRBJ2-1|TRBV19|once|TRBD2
CASSPLRFSSGDNEQFF
TGTGCCAGTAGTCCCCTAAGGTTTTCTAGCGGGGACAATGAGCAGTTCTTC
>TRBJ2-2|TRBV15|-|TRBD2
CATSRSSGGPNTGELFF
TGTGCCACCAGCAGATCTAGCGGGGGGCCGAACACCGGGGAGCTGTTTTTT
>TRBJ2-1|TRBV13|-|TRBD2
CASSPPPAGGREQFF
TGTGCCAGCAGCCCCCCGCCAGCGGGAGGGAGGGAGCAGTTCTTC
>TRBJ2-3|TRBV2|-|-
CASSVTAMDTQYF
TGTGCCAGCAGTGTTACAGCTATGGATACGCAGTATTTT
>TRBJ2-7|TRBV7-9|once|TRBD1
CASSVRGDRIPYEQYF
TGTGCCAGCAGCGTCCGCGGGGACAGGATTCCCTACGAGCAGTACTTC
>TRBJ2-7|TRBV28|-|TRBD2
CASSLKLSVVAGVKGAYEQYF
TGTGCCAGCAGTTTAAAACTATCCGTGGTAGCGGGAGTTAAAGGCGCGTACGAGCAGTACTTC
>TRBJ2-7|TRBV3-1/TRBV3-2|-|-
CASGLRGRSEQYF
TGTGCCAGCGGGCTGAGAGGGAGATCCGAGCAGTACTTC
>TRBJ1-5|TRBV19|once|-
CASSMLGGQPQHF
TGTGCCAGTAGTATGTTGGGGGGTCAGCCCCAGCATTTT
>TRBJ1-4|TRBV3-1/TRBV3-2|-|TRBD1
CASSRQGADEKLFF
TGTGCCAGCAGTAGACAGGGGGCTGATGAAAAACTGTTTTTT
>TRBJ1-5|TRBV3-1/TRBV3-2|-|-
CASSQTADSNQPQHF
TGTGCCAGCAGCCAGACAGCCGATAGCAATCAGCCCCAGCATTTT
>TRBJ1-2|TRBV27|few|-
CASSYLRDGAVYGYTF
TGTGCCAGCAGTTATCTACGGGATGGAGCGGTCTATGGCTACACCTTC
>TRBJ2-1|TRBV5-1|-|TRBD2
CASSPLGLAGVFNEQFF
TGCGCCAGCAGCCCACTGGGACTAGCGGGAGTATTCAATGAGCAGTTCTTC
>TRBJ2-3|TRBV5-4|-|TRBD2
CASSNRKRGGTDTQYF
TGTGCCAGCAGCAACCGAAAGCGGGGAGGCACAGATACGCAGTATTTT
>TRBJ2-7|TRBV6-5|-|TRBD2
CASSRLAGGPAEQYF
TGTGCCAGCAGCCGACTAGCGGGAGGGCCCGCCGAGCAGTACTTC
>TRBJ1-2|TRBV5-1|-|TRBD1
CASSPGQNYGYTF
TGCGCCAGCAGCCCGGGACAGAACTATGGCTACACCTTC
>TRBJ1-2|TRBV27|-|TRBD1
CASSRQADRGYGYTF
TGTGCCAGCAGCCGACAAGCGGACAGGGGCTATGGCTACACCTTC
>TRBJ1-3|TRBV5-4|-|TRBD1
CASSFKGAGNTIYF
TGTGCCAGCAGCTTCAAGGGGGCAGGAAACACCATATATTTT
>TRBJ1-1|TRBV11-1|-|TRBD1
CASSRRPGGRNTEAFF
TGTGCCAGCAGCCGGCGACCAGGGGGAAGGAACACTGAAGCTTTCTTT
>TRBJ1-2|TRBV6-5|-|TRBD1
CASRSDRGYYGYTF
TGTGCCAGCAGGAGTGACAGGGGCTACTATGGCTACACCTTC
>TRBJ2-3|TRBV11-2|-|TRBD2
CASSLVTPTSGSTDTQYF
TGTGCCAGCAGCTTAGTAACCCCTACTAGCGGGAGCACAGATACGCAGTATTTT
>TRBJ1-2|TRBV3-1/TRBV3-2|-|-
CASSQEIHPYGYTF
TGTGCCAGCAGCCAAGAAATACACCCCTATGGCTACACCTTC
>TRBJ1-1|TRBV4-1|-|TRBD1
CASSQDVNKQGAFF
TGCGCCAGCAGCCAAGATGTTAACAAACAGGGGGCTTTCTTT
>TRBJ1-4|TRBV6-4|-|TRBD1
CASSADRGEKLFF
TGTGCCAGCAGTGCGGACAGGGGCGAAAAACTGTTTTTT
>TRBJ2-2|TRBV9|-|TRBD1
CASSGRQGEGTGELFF
TGTGCCAGCAGCGGGCGACAGGGAGAGGGCACCGGGGAGCTGTTTTTT
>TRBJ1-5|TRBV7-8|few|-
CASSLVASNQPQHF
TGTGCCAGCAGCCTCGTGGCTAGCAATCAGCCCCAGCATTTT
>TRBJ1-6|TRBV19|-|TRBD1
CASTLLGQGESPLHF
TGTGCCAGTACTCTCCTGGGACAGGGCGAATCACCCCTCCACTTT
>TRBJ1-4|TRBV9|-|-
CASSVLGGGEKLFF
TGTGCCAGCAGCGTATTGGGGGGAGGCGAAAAACTGTTTTTT
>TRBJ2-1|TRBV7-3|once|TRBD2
CASSSPGLGYNEQFF
TGTGCCAGCAGCTCTCCGGGACTAGGATACAATGAGCAGTTCTTC
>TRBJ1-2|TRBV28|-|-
CASRGAANYGYTF
TGTGCCAGCAGGGGGGCGGCTAACTATGGCTACACCTTC
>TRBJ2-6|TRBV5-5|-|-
CASSRGGTGANVLTF
TGTGCCAGCAGCCGGGGAGGCACTGGGGCCAACGTCCTGACTTTC
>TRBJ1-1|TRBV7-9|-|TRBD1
CASSPVGTGMNTEAFF
TGTGCCAGCAGCCCTGTTGGGACAGGCATGAACACTGAAGCTTTCTTT
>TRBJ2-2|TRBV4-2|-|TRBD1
CASSQAIGQGMNTGELFF
TGTGCCAGCAGCCAAGCAATCGGACAGGGGATGAACACCGGGGAGCTGTTTTTT
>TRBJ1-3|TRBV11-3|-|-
CASSLTATGNTIYF
TGTGCCAGCAGCTTGACAGCTACTGGAAACACCATATATTTT
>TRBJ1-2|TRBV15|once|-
CATSRVPPRTVHGYTF
TGTGCCACCAGCAGAGTTCCACCCCGGACAGTACATGGCTACACCTTC
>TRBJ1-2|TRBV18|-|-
CASSRRLGGKTNYGYTF
TGTGCCAGCTCACGCCGATTGGGAGGGAAAACTAACTATGGCTACACCTTC
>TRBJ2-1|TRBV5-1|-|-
CASSLYTTGNEQFF
TGCGCCAGCAGCTTGTATACAACAGGAAATGAGCAGTTCTTC
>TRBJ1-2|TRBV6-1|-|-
CASSEAAGERGYTF
TGTGCCAGCAGTGAAGCTGCGGGGGAGAGGGGCTACACCTTC
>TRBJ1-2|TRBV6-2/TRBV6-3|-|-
CASSYESRNGYTF
TGTGCCAGCAGTTACGAGAGTAGAAATGGCTACACCTTC
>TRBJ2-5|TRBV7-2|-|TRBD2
CASSLLGPSGGKETQYF
TGTGCCAGCAGCCTCCTTGGCCCTAGCGGGGGGAAAGAGACCCAGTACTTC
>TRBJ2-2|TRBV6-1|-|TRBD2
CASRVSGRAGELFF
TGTGCCAGCAGAGTAAGCGGGAGGGCCGGGGAGCTGTTTTTT